The sequence of this T cell receptor (beta chain) was determined in a study of blood T cell repertoires in COVID-19. Across the study: Whether acute or convalescent, the COVID-19 samples came from the United States, Italy and Spain. T cells, B-cell-depleted T cells, or PBMCs provided the cDNA or gDNA that served as material.

The length of the CDR3 is 16 residues. Unmatched junction bases numbered 11, after V lost 0 bases and J lost 9 bases. The germline gives CDR1 SGDLS, CDR2 YYNGEE. In the original analysis: Researchers report that nucleated cell counts were estimated from reference gene primer amplification. TCRdb keeps only in-frame clones here, not all; method: immunoSEQ multiplex PCR. Clonal size and the V and J genes are those of that table, whereas D and trimming came from the DNA. The sample includes roughly 190,000 clones, approximately 86% of them seen just once. The chain uses TRBV9 and TRBJ2-1, with 8 positions matching TRBD2. The TCR was taken from a man between 70 and 80 years old with acute or convalescent COVID-19. Sequenced sample: peripheral blood. CDR3 bases: TGTGCCAGCAGCGTAGGTGGAGCGGGAGTGGTAGGTGAGCAGTTCTTC. It specifies CASSVGGAGVVGEQFF.